Below, one T cell receptor beta chain is given with its context. The antigen is unknown. This sample was taken from a study of T cell responses to AZD1222 COVID-19 vaccine. The CDR3 length is 16 residues. V gave up 0 bases and J gave up 4 bases; unmatched junction bases: 8. Germline V gene data show CDR1 as MNHEY and CDR2 as SMNVEV (reference sequence). General study findings and limits: The study reported that nearly half of spike-specific TCRs target unmutated variant regions. Of the AZD1222 recipients, only five to seven were seropositive at baseline. It should be noted that donors were predominantly white British and more often female, and clonal diversity was possibly underestimated.

The repertoire was sequenced with immunoSEQ multiplex PCR; TCRdb's copy has only in-frame clones and lacks some. This sample has about 120,000 clones, with 75% to 90% found just once. Here the sequenced sample was peripheral blood, taken 28 days after the second AZD1222 dose. This receptor was obtained from an adult who received the AZD1222 COVID-19 vaccine. V usage is TRBV27 and J usage is TRBJ1-2; 7 positions agree with TRBD1. The CDR3 coding sequence is TGTGCCAGCAGTTTATCTGGGGCAGGGGGTATCTATGGCTACACCTTC. Protein product: CASSLSGAGGIYGYTF.